This is a list of T cell receptor beta chains from one sample in a study of regulatory T cells in long-lasting Graves disease. One entry per CDR3 protein results from TCRdb running MiXCR on the multiplex PCR reads. The data show 300,000 to 500,000 distinct CDR3 sequences, under 25% seen once. Here the sequenced sample was peripheral blood mononuclear cells (PBMCs), taken when the disease was refractory, from a patient treated with antithyroid drugs. These receptors were obtained from a female donor with Graves disease. The CDR3 runs from the conserved cysteine through the conserved F or W. Each record gives: D gene, clone size, V gene, J gene, CDR3 length, CDR3 protein, CDR3 DNA. The D gene is left open where the match is weak. Clone size is stated in some rows and not others, as once, few, many or a class when expanded.

D: TRBD1
size: many
V: TRBV10-3
J: TRBJ1-2
length: 14
CDR3: CATDSGTASSGYTF
DNA: TGTGCCACCGACTCTGGGACAGCCTCTAGCGGCTACACCTTC

D: TRBD1
size: .
V: TRBV12-3/TRBV12-4
J: TRBJ2-4
length: 15
CDR3: CASSQMAGGGYTQYF
DNA: TGTGCCAGCAGTCAGATGGCAGGGGGTGGCTACACTCAGTACTTC

D: .
size: many
V: TRBV7-2
J: TRBJ2-5
length: 16
CDR3: CASSLLSGGNQETQYF
DNA: TGTGCCAGCAGCTTATTGTCCGGGGGAAACCAAGAGACCCAGTACTTC

D: .
size: .
V: TRBV29-1
J: TRBJ2-1
length: 14
CDR3: CSARSESSYNEQFF
DNA: TGCAGCGCTAGGTCGGAGAGCTCCTACAATGAGCAGTTCTTC

D: .
size: few
V: TRBV30
J: TRBJ1-1
length: 16
CDR3: CAWSKRQAGMNTEAFF
DNA: TGTGCCTGGTCTAAACGACAGGCGGGTATGAACACTGAAGCTTTCTTT

D: .
size: few
V: TRBV7-8
J: TRBJ1-5
length: 15
CDR3: CASSMGGGSNQPQHF
DNA: TGTGCCAGCAGCATGGGCGGGGGAAGCAATCAGCCCCAGCATTTT

D: .
size: .
V: TRBV20-1
J: TRBJ1-6
length: 14
CDR3: CSAPPTDYNSPLHF
DNA: TGCAGTGCCCCCCCGACAGATTATAATTCACCCCTCCACTTT

D: .
size: .
V: TRBV20-1
J: TRBJ2-7
length: 12
CDR3: CSAPFWKDEQYF
DNA: TGCAGTGCCCCTTTTTGGAAGGACGAGCAGTACTTC

D: .
size: .
V: TRBV5-1
J: TRBJ1-1
length: 16
CDR3: CASSSGGWTWNTEAFF
DNA: TGCGCCAGCAGCTCGGGGGGGTGGACCTGGAACACTGAAGCTTTCTTT

D: .
size: many
V: TRBV27
J: TRBJ1-1
length: 13
CDR3: CASRAGRNTEAFF
DNA: TGTGCCAGCAGAGCGGGGCGGAACACTGAAGCTTTCTTT

D: TRBD2
size: .
V: TRBV7-9
J: TRBJ2-3
length: 16
CDR3: CASSHGGGGGTDTQYF
DNA: TGTGCCAGCAGCCACGGTGGGGGAGGGGGCACAGATACGCAGTATTTT

D: .
size: .
V: TRBV7-9
J: TRBJ2-2
length: 15
CDR3: CASSSPGQNTGELFF
DNA: TGTGCCAGCAGCTCGCCGGGACAGAACACCGGGGAGCTGTTTTTT

D: .
size: .
V: TRBV7-3
J: TRBJ2-2
length: 13
CDR3: CASSLTQDGELFF
DNA: TGTGCCAGCAGCTTAACTCAGGACGGGGAGCTGTTTTTT

D: TRBD2
size: few
V: TRBV19
J: TRBJ2-7
length: 17
CDR3: CASGRWNPSGSANEQYF
DNA: TGTGCCAGCGGGCGCTGGAACCCTAGCGGGAGTGCGAACGAGCAGTACTTC

D: TRBD2
size: many
V: TRBV7-2
J: TRBJ2-7
length: 15
CDR3: CASSLRTSGRYEQYF
DNA: TGTGCCAGCAGCCTCCGGACTAGCGGGAGGTACGAGCAGTACTTC

D: .
size: .
V: TRBV11-2
J: TRBJ2-7
length: 14
CDR3: CASSFNGPGNEQYF
DNA: TGTGCCAGCAGCTTTAACGGGCCCGGCAACGAGCAGTACTTC

D: TRBD2
size: few
V: TRBV27
J: TRBJ2-7
length: 17
CDR3: CASSLEGDGAGVSEQYF
DNA: TGTGCCAGCAGTTTAGAGGGAGACGGAGCGGGAGTCAGCGAGCAGTACTTC

D: .
size: .
V: TRBV4-2
J: TRBJ2-2
length: 16
CDR3: CASSREPGLTTGELFF
DNA: TGTGCCAGCAGCCGAGAACCGGGACTCACCACCGGGGAGCTGTTTTTT

D: .
size: few
V: TRBV18
J: TRBJ2-7
length: 13
CDR3: CASSGGASDEQYF
DNA: TGTGCCAGCTCAGGAGGGGCCTCCGACGAGCAGTACTTC

D: TRBD2
size: .
V: TRBV4-3
J: TRBJ2-6
length: 20
CDR3: CASSQDPREGPPSGANVLTF
DNA: TGCGCCAGCAGCCAAGATCCCAGGGAGGGACCCCCCTCTGGGGCCAACGTCCTGACTTTC

D: .
size: .
V: TRBV14
J: TRBJ1-1
length: 13
CDR3: CASSQAWGTEAFF
DNA: TGTGCCAGCAGCCAAGCGTGGGGCACTGAAGCTTTCTTT

D: .
size: many
V: TRBV7-2
J: TRBJ2-7
length: 15
CDR3: CASSSGTPRIYEQYF
DNA: TGTGCCAGCAGCTCGGGGACCCCTAGGATCTACGAGCAGTACTTC